This T cell receptor (beta chain) was recorded in a study of PD-1 blockade in mismatch repair-deficient tumors. Overall study: Patients had about eleven mismatch repair-deficient cancer types and were previously treated and progressing.

Repertoires were generated with immunoSEQ multiplex PCR, while TCRdb's copy carries only in-frame clones and drops some. In the table there are about 84,000 clones, around 85% of which are singletons. Germline CDR1 and CDR2: SGHNT and YYREEE (reference sequence). V gave up 0 bases and J gave up 5 bases, with 6 bases separating them. CDR3 size: 12 residues. The origin of this receptor is an adult with mismatch repair-deficient cancer. V usage is TRBV5-4 and J usage is TRBJ2-7; D call uncertain. The specimen comprised peripheral blood, sampled 12 weeks after starting pembrolizumab. This CDR3 reads CASSLGWDEQYF. The CDR3 coding sequence is TGTGCCAGCAGCTTGGGGTGGGACGAGCAGTACTTC. Using reference TRBV5-4 and TRBJ2-7 for the parts outside the CDR3, the full variable domain is ETGVTQSPTHLIKTRGQQVTLRCSSQSGHNTVSWYQQALGQGPQFIFQYYREEENGRGNFPPRFSGLQFPNYSSELNVNALELDDSALYLCASSLGWDEQYFGPGTRLTVT.